This TCR beta chain was sequenced during a study of CD8+ T cells in alopecia areata. Germline V gene data show CDR1 as SEHNR and CDR2 as FQNEAQ (reference sequence). There are 17 residues in the CDR3. J gave up 1 base and V 4 bases, and 5 bases lay outside the gene matches. This clone has just a few counts. As the sequencing template, cDNA was produced by extracting RNA and reverse transcribing it. Repertoires were generated with immunoSEQ multiplex PCR, while TCRdb's copy carries only in-frame clones and drops some. The data show about 210,000 clones, roughly two fifths seen once. Treatment described: oral pan-JAK inhibitor, 5-10 mg twice daily.

The source was CD4+ T cells sorted from blood, collected at roughly week 30, from a patient treated with tofacitinib. The chain carries TRBV7-9 and TRBJ2-6, with 9 bases aligning to TRBD1. The clonotype comes from a human donor with alopecia areata. The CDR3 region is CASSSWTGVSGANVLTF. The DNA for the CDR3 is TGTGCCAGCAGCTCATGGACAGGGGTTTCTGGGGCCAACGTCCTGACTTTC. The variable domain in full, completed from reference TRBV7-9 and TRBJ2-6, reads DTGVSQNPRHKITKRGQNVTFRCDPISEHNRLYWYRQTLGQGPEFLTYFQNEAQLEKSRLLSDRFSAERPKGSFSTLEIQRTEQGDSAMYLCASSSWTGVSGANVLTFGAGSRLTVL.